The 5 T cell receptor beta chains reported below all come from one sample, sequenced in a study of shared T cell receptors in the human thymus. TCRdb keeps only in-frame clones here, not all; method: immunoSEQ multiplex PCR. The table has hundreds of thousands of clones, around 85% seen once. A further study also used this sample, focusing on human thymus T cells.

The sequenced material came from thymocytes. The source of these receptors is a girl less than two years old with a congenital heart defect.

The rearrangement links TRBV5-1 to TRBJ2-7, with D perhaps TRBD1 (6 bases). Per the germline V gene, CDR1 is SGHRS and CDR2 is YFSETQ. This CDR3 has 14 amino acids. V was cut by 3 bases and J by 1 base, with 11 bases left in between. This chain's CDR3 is CASSSRQGSYEQYF. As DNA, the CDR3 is TGCGCCAGCAGCTCGAGGCAGGGGTCCTACGAGCAGTACTTC.

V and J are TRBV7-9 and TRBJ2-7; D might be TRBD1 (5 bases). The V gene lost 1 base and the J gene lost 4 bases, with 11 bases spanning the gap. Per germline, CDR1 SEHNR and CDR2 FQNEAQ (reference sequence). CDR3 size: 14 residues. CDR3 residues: CASSLGPGLYEQYF. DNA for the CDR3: TGTGCCAGCAGCTTAGGTCCAGGGCTTTACGAGCAGTACTTC. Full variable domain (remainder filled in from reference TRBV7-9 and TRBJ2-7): DTGVSQNPRHKITKRGQNVTFRCDPISEHNRLYWYRQTLGQGPEFLTYFQNEAQLEKSRLLSDRFSAERPKGSFSTLEIQRTEQGDSAMYLCASSLGPGLYEQYFGPGTRLTVT.

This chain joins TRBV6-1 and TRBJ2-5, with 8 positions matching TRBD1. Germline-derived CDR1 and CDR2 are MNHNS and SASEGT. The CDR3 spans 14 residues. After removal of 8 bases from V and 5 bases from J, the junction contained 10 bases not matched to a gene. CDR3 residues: CASLARGPEETQYF. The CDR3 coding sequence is TGTGCCAGCTTAGCCAGGGGGCCGGAGGAGACCCAGTACTTC.

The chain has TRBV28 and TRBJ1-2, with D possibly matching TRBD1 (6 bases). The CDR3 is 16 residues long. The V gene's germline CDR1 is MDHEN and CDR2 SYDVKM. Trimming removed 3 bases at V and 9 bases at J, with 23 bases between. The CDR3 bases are TGTGCCAGCAGTTTCAGATTCGACAGGACGTACGGTTGCTACACCTTC. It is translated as CASSFRFDRTYGCYTF.

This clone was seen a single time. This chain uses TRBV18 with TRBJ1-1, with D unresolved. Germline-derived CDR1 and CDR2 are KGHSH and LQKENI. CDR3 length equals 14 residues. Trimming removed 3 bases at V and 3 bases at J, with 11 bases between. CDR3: CASSPPKIHTEAFF. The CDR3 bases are TGTGCCAGCTCACCCCCTAAGATCCACACTGAAGCTTTCTTT.